The 26 T cell receptor beta chains presented below share a single source sample, sequenced in a study of shared clonotypes between healthy human individuals. Method: immunoSEQ multiplex PCR; TCRdb's copy keeps in-frame clones and lacks some. The sample carries about 2 million clones, roughly 95% recorded once. CD45RO-negative cells were positively selected for CCR7, leaving out terminally differentiated effector memory CD45RA+ cells. Sequencing was performed on naive CD8+ T cells sorted from blood. The source is a man aged 18 to 30 in good health.

The V call is TRBV11-2, the J call TRBJ2-5; D uncertain. V was shortened by 4 bases and J by 1 base, with 13 bases between the two germline ends. CDR1 and CDR2 from the germline V gene are SGHAT and FQNNGV. The CDR3 has 15 residues. The CDR3 loop is CASSSVDTFQETQYF. The CDR3 DNA follows: TGTGCCAGCAGCTCGGTCGACACCTTCCAAGAGACCCAGTACTTC.

DNA of the CDR3: TGTGCCAGCAGCTCCGACGGGGACCCTGAAGCTTTCTTT. Translating gives CASSSDGDPEAFF. The chain combines TRBV13 with TRBJ1-1, with D possibly matching TRBD1 (5 bases). V was shortened by 4 bases and J by 6 bases, with 12 bases between the two germline ends. The CDR3 has 13 residues. In germline, CDR1 is PRHDT, CDR2 FYEKMQ (reference sequence).

A single count supports this clone. This chain uses TRBV4-1 with TRBJ1-3, with D tentatively TRBD1 (5 bases). Per germline, CDR1 MGHRA and CDR2 YSYEKL. Deletions cut 0 bases from V and 2 bases from J, with 11 bases between. The CDR3 covers 16 residues. CDR3 bases: TGCGCCAGCAGCCAAGATTCGGCGGGGGCTGGAAACACCATATATTTT. Protein product: CASSQDSAGAGNTIYF.

This clone was picked up a small number of times. The V call is TRBV2, the J call TRBJ1-2; tentative D call: TRBD1 (5 bases). In germline, CDR1 is SNHLY, CDR2 FYNNEI. V was clipped by 7 bases and J by 3 bases, with 12 bases between them. CDR3 length equals 13 residues. The CDR3 sequence: CASKGREDYGYTF. The CDR3, as DNA: TGTGCCAGCAAAGGCAGGGAGGACTATGGCTACACCTTC.

This clone was counted a single time. The chain joins TRBV15 to TRBJ1-5, with a tentative D call TRBD1 (5 bases). The ends were cut back, 5 bases at V and 2 bases at J, with 10 bases in the middle. CDR1 is LNHNV, CDR2 YYDKDF, per germline (reference sequence). This CDR3 region has 14 residues. CDR3 residues: CATSPWGGNQPQHF. In nucleotides, the CDR3 is TGTGCCACCAGCCCTTGGGGGGGCAATCAGCCCCAGCATTTT.

Points on this clone: The identical CDR3 is also encoded by other nucleotide sequences in the sample. V gene TRBV4-1 combines with J gene TRBJ2-5; maybe TRBD2 (5 bases). This CDR3 has 13 amino acids. CDR1 and CDR2 (germline): MGHRA, YSYEKL. V was pared by 0 bases and J by 5 bases, with 7 bases between. In DNA, the CDR3 is TGCGCCAGCAGCCAAGATAGGGAGGAGACCCAGTACTTC. Protein sequence: CASSQDREETQYF.

Details on this clone: Other DNA sequences in this sample translate to the same CDR3. The DNA of the CDR3 is TGTGCCAGCAGTCTCAGAGGGGGGAACACTGAAGCTTTCTTT. This encodes CASSLRGGNTEAFF. V usage is TRBV27 and J usage is TRBJ1-1, with D perhaps TRBD1 (6 bases). V lost 5 bases, J lost 1 base, and 11 bases lay in between. Germline V lookup: CDR1 MNHEY, CDR2 SMNVEV (reference sequence). This CDR3 region has 14 residues.

The chain employs TRBV30 and TRBJ1-4; 7 nucleotides align to TRBD1. The CDR3 contains 14 residues. Germline CDR1 is GTSNPN and CDR2 is SVGIG (reference sequence). V was pared by 2 bases and J by 6 bases, with 6 bases of the junction left unmatched. The DNA for the CDR3 is TGTGCCTGGAGTCAAGGGGGCGGGTATGAAAAACTGTTTTTT. Residues: CAWSQGGGYEKLFF.

This chain connects TRBV6-6 to TRBJ2-3; no clear D gene. CDR1 MNHNY and CDR2 SVGAGI come from the germline V gene (reference sequence). The ends were cut back, 4 bases at V and 2 bases at J, with 7 bases in the middle. This CDR3 contains 13 residues. In DNA, the CDR3 is TGTGCCAGCAGTTGGCTTGACACAGATACGCAGTATTTT. Its translation is CASSWLDTDTQYF.

This chain connects TRBV14 to TRBJ2-7, with D tentatively TRBD2 (6 bases). The CDR3 is 16 amino acids. The ends were cut back, 0 bases at V and 1 base at J, with 13 bases in the middle. The germline CDR1 and CDR2 sequences are SGHDN and FVKESK. CDR3 DNA sequence: TGTGCCAGCAGCCAAGATACGGGGGTCCTATCCTACGAGCAGTACTTC. Its protein is CASSQDTGVLSYEQYF.

The J gene is TRBJ1-1, the V gene TRBV7-9; D gene ambiguous. Per germline, CDR1 SEHNR and CDR2 FQNEAQ (reference sequence). This CDR3 has 14 amino acids. V was trimmed by 4 bases and J by 4 bases, leaving 13 bases between them. The DNA for the CDR3 is TGTGCCAGCAGCTCGGACCTGGTTGGCACTGAAGCTTTCTTT. It yields the protein CASSSDLVGTEAFF.

The rearrangement uses TRBV28 and TRBJ1-4; possible D gene TRBD1, 5 bases. V shed 1 base and J shed 0 bases, with 12 bases lying between them. Germline V gene lookup returns CDR1 MDHEN and CDR2 SYDVKM. The CDR3 has 17 residues. CDR3 nucleotide sequence: TGTGCCAGCAGTTTATCGGGGCCGCGGGCAACTAATGAAAAACTGTTTTTT. It yields the protein CASSLSGPRATNEKLFF.

The sample holds one count of this clone. The CDR3 coding sequence is TGTGCCAGCAGTTTCGTGGGGACGCAAACTGAAGCTTTCTTT. Translated, it gives CASSFVGTQTEAFF. The chain uses TRBV27 and TRBJ1-1; tentative D call: TRBD1 (5 bases). V was pared by 3 bases and J by 5 bases, with 13 bases between. Looked up from germline, CDR1 is MNHEY and CDR2 is SMNVEV (reference sequence). The CDR3 is 14 amino acids.

The chain carries TRBV2 and TRBJ2-7, with 11 bases fitting TRBD2. The germline CDR1 and CDR2 sequences are SNHLY and FYNNEI. With 3 bases clipped from V and 3 bases from J, the junction kept 4 bases outside the gene matches. The CDR3 is 15 amino acids. The CDR3 sequence: CASSDGTSGIYEQYF. CDR3 DNA: TGTGCCAGCAGTGATGGGACTAGCGGAATCTACGAGCAGTACTTC. The entire variable domain, with the rest obtained from reference TRBV2 and TRBJ2-7, is as follows: EPEVTQTPSHQVTQMGQEVILRCVPISNHLYFYWYRQILGQKVEFLVSFYNNEISEKSEIFDDQFSVERPDGSNFTLKIRSTKLEDSAMYFCASSDGTSGIYEQYFGPGTRLTVT.

The rearrangement links TRBV27 to TRBJ2-7; 7 nucleotides line up with TRBD2. With V trimmed by 3 bases and J by 3 bases, 2 bases remained unmatched. This CDR3 region has 13 residues. From germline, CDR1 is MNHEY and CDR2 SMNVEV (reference sequence). The CDR3 spells CASSFASGYEQYF. As DNA, the CDR3 is TGTGCCAGCAGTTTTGCTAGCGGCTACGAGCAGTACTTC.

This rearrangement joins TRBV2 to TRBJ2-3; D is uncertain. This CDR3 is built from 15 residues. Germline V lookup: CDR1 SNHLY, CDR2 FYNNEI. Trimming removed 10 bases from V and 0 bases from J, with 17 bases in between. The CDR3 bases are TGTGCCATCTACTCGACTGCCACTAGCACAGATACGCAGTATTTT. Translated: CAIYSTATSTDTQYF.

This rearrangement joins TRBV14 to TRBJ2-7; 7 positions agree with TRBD1. The CDR3 spans 16 residues. Trimming at V came to 1 base and at J to 3 bases, leaving 9 bases not matched to a gene. Germline-derived CDR1 and CDR2 are SGHDN and FVKESK. In nucleotides, the CDR3 is TGTGCCAGCAGCCAAGGCACGAAGGGGGCAAACTACGAGCAGTACTTC. The encoded protein is CASSQGTKGANYEQYF.

The rearrangement uses TRBV27 and TRBJ2-3; 10 nucleotides line up with TRBD2. Germline trimming cut 4 bases from V and 6 bases from J; bases unmatched to any gene: 7. The V gene's germline CDR1 is MNHEY and CDR2 SMNVEV (reference sequence). There are 15 residues in the CDR3. CDR3 loop: CASSSLAGAFDTQYF. For the CDR3, the DNA is TGTGCCAGCAGTTCCCTAGCGGGAGCTTTTGATACGCAGTATTTT.

As regards this clone: Different DNA sequences within this sample yield the same CDR3. J is TRBJ2-1 and V is TRBV6-5; D possibly corresponds to TRBD2 (5 bases). From germline, CDR1 is MNHEY and CDR2 SVGAGI. CDR3 length: 14 amino acids. Trimming left V 2 bases short and J 1 base short, with 6 bases between. The CDR3 nucleotides are TGTGCCAGCAGTTACAGGGAGTCCTACAATGAGCAGTTCTTC. It translates to CASSYRESYNEQFF.

The V and J genes are TRBV27 and TRBJ2-7; tentative D call: TRBD1 (5 bases). V was trimmed by 5 bases and J by 3 bases, leaving 11 bases between them. Germline lookup yields CDR1 MNHEY and CDR2 SMNVEV (reference sequence). CDR3 length equals 13 residues. The CDR3 here is CASSLKTDYEQYF. For the CDR3, the DNA is TGTGCCAGCAGTCTGAAGACAGACTACGAGCAGTACTTC.

The rearrangement joins TRBV10-3 to TRBJ2-5; no clear D gene. This CDR3 has 13 amino acids. V lost 0 bases and J lost 5, with 7 bases in between. Germline assignment: CDR1 ENHRY and CDR2 SYGVKD. The CDR3 reads CAISESARETQYF. The CDR3 DNA is TGTGCCATCAGTGAGTCCGCTAGGGAGACCCAGTACTTC.

V and J are TRBV9 and TRBJ2-7; 10 nucleotides agree with TRBD2. This CDR3 is 13 amino acids long. In germline, CDR1 is SGDLS, CDR2 YYNGEE. V was pared by 2 bases and J by 7 bases, with 3 bases of the junction left unmatched. CDR3 bases: TGTGCCAGCAGCGTGGGACTAGCGAGGGAGCAGTACTTC. The encoded protein is CASSVGLAREQYF.

The chain couples TRBV6-1 to TRBJ2-2, with D unresolved. The ends were cut back, 4 bases at V and 1 base at J, with 10 bases in the middle. Germline lookup yields CDR1 MNHNS and CDR2 SASEGT. The CDR3 totals 15 residues. CDR3 sequence (DNA): TGTGCCAGCAGTGTTAGGCACGGGAACACCGGGGAGCTGTTTTTT. The encoded protein is CASSVRHGNTGELFF.

This clone has a single count. The sample contains more than one DNA sequence encoding this CDR3. V and J are TRBV2 and TRBJ1-5, with D perhaps TRBD1 (5 bases). Trimming removed 1 base at V and 1 base at J, with 5 bases between. CDR3 length: 14 residues. The germline V gene encodes CDR1 SNHLY and CDR2 FYNNEI. CDR3 sequence (DNA): TGTGCCAGCAGTGAAGGGGGCAGCAATCAGCCCCAGCATTTT. It codes for CASSEGGSNQPQHF.

This chain joins TRBV10-3 and TRBJ1-1; D possibly corresponds to TRBD1 (6 bases). Germline V gives CDR1 ENHRY, CDR2 SYGVKD. The CDR3 has 13 amino acids. The V and J ends lost 4 bases and 4 bases respectively, with 10 bases between them. CDR3 nucleotides: TGTGCCATCAGTGGGTTAGGGGGCACTGAAGCTTTCTTT. This encodes CAISGLGGTEAFF.

The chain is built from TRBV2 and TRBJ1-1, with 7 bases lining up with TRBD1. This CDR3 comprises 15 residues. Germline lookup yields CDR1 SNHLY and CDR2 FYNNEI. V lost 2 bases to trimming and J lost 0 bases; unmatched junction nucleotides: 3. The CDR3, as DNA: TGTGCCAGCAGTGAACCACAGGGGTTGAACACTGAAGCTTTCTTT. This gives the protein CASSEPQGLNTEAFF.